This T cell receptor (beta chain) was identified in a study of tissue T cells after allogeneic stem cell transplantation. Study results and caveats: This small cohort was clinically heterogeneous, and sampling depth was a limitation. Across patients, clones rarely overlapped, yet motif clusters were shared tissue-specifically. TCR repertoires tracked anatomic similarity, regardless of disease or transplant status.

Clones were read by immunoSEQ multiplex PCR, and TCRdb kept only the in-frame ones, dropping some. Seen here are tens of thousands of clones, around 70% observed once, and the top ten hold 0.5% to 0.65%. Germline loops: CDR1 KGHPV, CDR2 FQNQEV (reference sequence). V lost 2 bases to trimming and J lost 1 base, with 7 bases between them. This CDR3 comprises 14 residues. Regarding this clone: Its antigen is unknown. Gene names and germline refer to mouse. The read stops 1 residue short of the end of the CDR3; the missing end is completed from the germline J gene.

The clonotype comes from a pool of C57BL/6 mice in good health. Sample: sorted cells pooled from one or two spleens. The rearrangement joins TRBV26 to TRBJ2-5; possibly TRBD2 for D (5 bases). CDR3 bases read: TGTGCCAGCAGTCTGGTGGGGTACCAAGACACCCAGTAC. Translating gives CASSLVGYQDTQY. In full, the CDR3 is CASSLVGYQDTQYF.